This TCR beta chain was identified during a study of radiation and T cells in renal cell carcinoma. The overall study: Nephrectomy followed 15 Gy stereotactic body radiation by 4 weeks. Study findings and constraints: In blood, top tumor clones expanded by 2 weeks, shrinking by 4.

Using immunoSEQ multiplex PCR, the repertoire was profiled, and TCRdb retains in-frame clones only, with some absent. Altogether roughly 140,000 clones are present, roughly 86% being singletons, with the ten largest covering over 10%. A note on this clone: Its antigen is unknown.

Time point specified: blood 2 weeks post-SBRT. The treatment: 15 Gy SBRT to primary tumor, nephrectomy 4 weeks later. In germline, CDR1 is LNHDA, CDR2 SQIVND (reference sequence). V was pared by 1 base and J by 8 bases, with 9 bases of the junction left unmatched. The CDR3 covers 16 residues. The receptor was isolated from a woman aged 45-65 years with renal cell carcinoma. The sample in question was blood, obtained from a patient whose treatment included radiotherapy and nephrectomy. This rearrangement joins TRBV19 to TRBJ1-2; 11 nucleotides align to TRBD1. The chain's CDR3 is CASSIGNGTGGMGYTF. Written as DNA, the CDR3 is TGTGCCAGTAGTATAGGGAACGGGACAGGGGGAATGGGCTACACCTTC.